Shown below are 28 T cell receptor beta chains from a single sample sequenced in a study of cytomegalovirus exposure and HLA in healthy donors. This PCR relied on a set of 60 Vbeta primers and 13 Jbeta primers. Method: immunoSEQ multiplex PCR; TCRdb's copy keeps in-frame clones and lacks some. The sample has more than 55,000 clones, roughly 71% seen once. Sequencing was done on a sample of PBMCs. The receptors were sampled from a woman aged 60-75 years in good health and CMV-seropositive.

The V call is TRBV2, the J call TRBJ2-1; 8 bases are shared with TRBD1. Germline trimming cut 6 bases from V and 5 bases from J; bases unmatched to any gene: 6. This CDR3 is 14 amino acids long. CDR1 and CDR2 (germline): SNHLY, FYNNEI. CDR3 sequence: CASSTGGRNNEQFF. The CDR3 DNA sequence: TGTGCCAGCAGCACAGGGGGAAGAAACAATGAGCAGTTCTTC.

The rearrangement joins TRBV7-9 to TRBJ2-3; 10 bases align to TRBD1. This CDR3 contains 15 residues. The germline V gene encodes CDR1 SEHNR and CDR2 FQNEAQ (reference sequence). V lost 4 bases, J lost 2 bases, and 3 bases stayed unmatched. The CDR3 DNA reads TGTGCCAGCAGCTCGGGACAGGGGATCACAGATACGCAGTATTTT. Translation gives CASSSGQGITDTQYF. The full variable domain, with the rest looked up from reference TRBV7-9 and TRBJ2-3, is DTGVSQNPRHKITKRGQNVTFRCDPISEHNRLYWYRQTLGQGPEFLTYFQNEAQLEKSRLLSDRFSAERPKGSFSTLEIQRTEQGDSAMYLCASSSGQGITDTQYFGPGTRLTVL.

This sequence joins TRBV5-1 and TRBJ2-5; no definite D call. The V end was cut by 0 bases, the J end by 0 bases, with 6 bases between. This CDR3 contains 14 residues. Germline CDR1 reads SGHRS; CDR2 reads YFSETQ. CDR3 DNA sequence: TGCGCCAGCAGCTTGGCGGGTTACCAAGAGACCCAGTACTTC. Protein: CASSLAGYQETQYF.

The chain combines TRBV5-1 with TRBJ2-2; 8 bases line up with TRBD1. The length of the CDR3 is 15 residues. Germline CDR1 reads SGHRS; CDR2 reads YFSETQ. Germline trimming cut 4 bases from V and 1 base from J; bases unmatched to any gene: 3. DNA of the CDR3: TGCGCCAGCAGCCCCGGACAGGGGAACACCGGGGAGCTGTTTTTT. Protein product: CASSPGQGNTGELFF.

This clone was seen only once. The rearrangement uses TRBV4-2 and TRBJ2-5; unclear D gene. This CDR3 is built from 13 residues. Germline lookup yields CDR1 LGHNA and CDR2 YNFKEQ. Trimming removed 1 base at V and 5 bases at J, with 8 bases between. The CDR3 DNA sequence: TGTGCCAGCAGCCAAGGGGCTTTGGAGACCCAGTACTTC. Amino acids: CASSQGALETQYF.

A few counts support this clone. The chain is built from TRBV5-1 and TRBJ1-5, with 9 bases that match TRBD1. Germline trimming cut 4 bases from V and 7 bases from J; bases unmatched to any gene: 6. The germline V gene encodes CDR1 SGHRS and CDR2 YFSETQ. The length of the CDR3 is 14 residues. The CDR3 DNA reads as TGCGCCAGCAGCCCGGACAGGGGAGGGCAGCCCCAGCATTTT. This sequence encodes CASSPDRGGQPQHF.

The rearrangement uses TRBV6-5 and TRBJ1-5, with D possibly matching TRBD1 (5 bases). The length of the CDR3 is 14 residues. Germline V gene lookup returns CDR1 MNHEY and CDR2 SVGAGI. Trimming removed 6 bases at V and 5 bases at J, with 14 bases between. CDR3 protein: CASSRLGRDQPQHF. CDR3 nucleotides: TGTGCCAGCAGCCGACTGGGGCGCGATCAGCCCCAGCATTTT.

This clone was observed a few times. This sequence joins TRBV6-1 and TRBJ1-1, with 9 bases aligning to TRBD1. The germline gives CDR1 MNHNS, CDR2 SASEGT. Losses at the gene ends were 2 bases for V and 3 bases for J; bases not matched to a gene: 10. The length of the CDR3 is 17 residues. Here the CDR3 reads CASSEWDRVLFHTEAFF. CDR3 nucleotides: TGTGCCAGCAGTGAATGGGACAGGGTTTTATTTCACACTGAAGCTTTCTTT.

The chain is built from TRBV10-3 and TRBJ1-1; D might be TRBD1 (6 bases). Trimming left V 6 bases short and J 3 bases short, with 14 bases between. From germline, CDR1 is ENHRY and CDR2 SYGVKD. There are 14 residues in the CDR3. This chain's CDR3 is CAIRGTGGHTEAFF. The CDR3 coding sequence is TGTGCCATCAGGGGGACGGGGGGGCACACTGAAGCTTTCTTT.

V and J are TRBV6-5 and TRBJ2-1; 10 bases line up with TRBD1. CDR1 and CDR2 (germline): MNHEY, SVGAGI. This CDR3 contains 16 residues. Trimming at V came to 0 bases and at J to 7 bases, leaving 6 bases not matched to a gene. The CDR3 sequence: CASSYSRTGGRNEQFF. The CDR3 DNA is TGTGCCAGCAGTTACTCGAGGACAGGGGGTAGGAATGAGCAGTTCTTC.

This sequence joins TRBV19 and TRBJ1-5, with D unresolved. With 5 bases removed from V and 0 bases from J, the gap between germline ends came to 11 bases. This CDR3 region has 15 residues. Germline CDR1 is LNHDA and CDR2 is SQIVND (reference sequence). The CDR3 DNA reads as TGTGCCAGTAGTGATAGCGGAAGTAGCAATCAGCCCCAGCATTTT. It encodes CASSDSGSSNQPQHF.

The chain joins TRBV14 to TRBJ2-1; 9 nucleotides agree with TRBD2. Losses at the gene ends were 0 bases for V and 8 bases for J; bases not matched to a gene: 11. Germline-derived CDR1 and CDR2 are SGHDN and FVKESK. The CDR3 has 17 amino acids. The CDR3 reads CASSQDQRRLAEHEQFF. CDR3 nucleotides: TGTGCCAGCAGCCAAGATCAGAGGAGACTAGCGGAGCATGAGCAGTTCTTC. Full variable domain (remainder filled in from reference TRBV14 and TRBJ2-1): EAGVTQFPSHSVIEKGQTVTLRCDPISGHDNLYWYRRVMGKEIKFLLHFVKESKQDESGMPNNRFLAERTGGTYSTLKVQPAELEDSGVYFCASSQDQRRLAEHEQFFGPGTRLTVL.

The count of this clone is one. This sequence joins TRBV5-1 and TRBJ1-5, with 9 bases fitting TRBD1. Losses at the gene ends were 4 bases for V and 6 bases for J; bases not matched to a gene: 8. Germline V gives CDR1 SGHRS, CDR2 YFSETQ. This CDR3 is 15 amino acids long. The DNA of the CDR3 is TGCGCCAGCAGCCCGGGGGACAGGGTTGCTCAGCCCCAGCATTTT. Amino acids: CASSPGDRVAQPQHF.

The chain couples TRBV9 to TRBJ2-5, with 8 bases fitting TRBD2. The CDR3 length is 16 residues. Germline CDR1 SGDLS, CDR2 YYNGEE. Germline trimming cut 0 bases from V and 5 bases from J; bases unmatched to any gene: 9. CDR3 nucleotide sequence: TGTGCCAGCAGCGTAGCTCCGTCGGGGGGGCGTGAGACCCAGTACTTC. This translates into CASSVAPSGGRETQYF.

This clone was picked up one time. The V gene is TRBV2, the J gene TRBJ1-5; 7 positions agree with TRBD1. Trimming cost V 6 bases and J 0 bases; bases outside gene matches: 5. The CDR3 covers 15 residues. Germline V gene data show CDR1 as SNHLY and CDR2 as FYNNEI. The CDR3 reads CASSLQGNSNQPQHF. Here the CDR3 DNA reads TGTGCCAGCAGCCTACAGGGGAATAGCAATCAGCCCCAGCATTTT. The variable domain in full, with the rest retrieved from reference TRBV2 and TRBJ1-5, is EPEVTQTPSHQVTQMGQEVILRCVPISNHLYFYWYRQILGQKVEFLVSFYNNEISEKSEIFDDQFSVERPDGSNFTLKIRSTKLEDSAMYFCASSLQGNSNQPQHFGDGTRLSIL.

This clone was observed a single time. The chain joins TRBV2 to TRBJ2-2, with D unresolved. The V end lost 8 bases, the J end lost 2 bases, and 6 bases lay between the germline ends. CDR1 is SNHLY and CDR2 is FYNNEI in the germline V gene. The CDR3 contains 12 residues. The CDR3 region is CASGFNTGELFF. The CDR3, as DNA: TGTGCCAGCGGCTTCAACACCGGGGAGCTGTTTTTT. The whole variable domain, filled in from reference TRBV2 and TRBJ2-2, reads EPEVTQTPSHQVTQMGQEVILRCVPISNHLYFYWYRQILGQKVEFLVSFYNNEISEKSEIFDDQFSVERPDGSNFTLKIRSTKLEDSAMYFCASGFNTGELFFGEGSRLTVL.

This clone appeared a few times. The V gene is TRBV7-9, the J gene TRBJ2-5; TRBD1 aligns across 9 bases. This CDR3 contains 14 residues. CDR1 and CDR2 (germline): SEHNR, FQNEAQ (reference sequence). V lost 5 bases, J lost 3 bases, and 4 bases stayed unmatched. The CDR3 DNA follows: TGTGCCAGCAGCAAGGGACAGGGTAAAGAGACCCAGTACTTC. Protein sequence: CASSKGQGKETQYF. The variable domain in full, with the rest retrieved from reference TRBV7-9 and TRBJ2-5, is DTGVSQNPRHKITKRGQNVTFRCDPISEHNRLYWYRQTLGQGPEFLTYFQNEAQLEKSRLLSDRFSAERPKGSFSTLEIQRTEQGDSAMYLCASSKGQGKETQYFGPGTRLLVL.

The chain uses TRBV5-1 and TRBJ1-1; 8 bases fit TRBD1. The trim removed 3 bases at V and 3 bases at J, leaving 13 bases unmatched. The CDR3 loop spans 17 amino acids. The germline V gene encodes CDR1 SGHRS and CDR2 YFSETQ. CDR3 DNA: TGCGCCAGCAGCTCCACAAACCAGGGGGCCCTTTACACTGAAGCTTTCTTT. This codes for CASSSTNQGALYTEAFF.

The chain combines TRBV30 with TRBJ1-1; 8 bases are shared with TRBD1. The CDR3 has 13 amino acids. Trimming took 2 bases from V and 4 from J; bases not matched to a gene: 3. CDR1 is GTSNPN, CDR2 SVGIG, per germline (reference sequence). The CDR3 sequence is CAWSLTGATEAFF. Here the CDR3 DNA reads TGTGCCTGGAGTCTGACAGGGGCCACTGAAGCTTTCTTT.

The V gene is TRBV30, the J gene TRBJ2-7; 7 positions match TRBD1. The ends lost 3 bases at V and 2 bases at J; junction bases unmatched: 7. Germline CDR1 GTSNPN, CDR2 SVGIG (reference sequence). The CDR3 contains 14 residues. As DNA, the CDR3 is TGTGCCTGGAGACAGAGACAGGGACCCTACGAGCAGTACTTC. Translation: CAWRQRQGPYEQYF.

The V call is TRBV18, the J call TRBJ2-7; D is possibly TRBD2 (6 bases). V lost 6 bases to trimming and J lost 5 bases, with 17 bases between them. The CDR3 is made up of 14 amino acids. Germline CDR1 is KGHSH and CDR2 is LQKENI. In DNA form, the CDR3 reads TGTGCCAGCTCGCCCGGGACGCCGGGGGACGAGCAGTACTTC. Translation gives CASSPGTPGDEQYF.

This clone was observed a single time. V and J are TRBV11-3 and TRBJ2-2, with a weak D call TRBD2 (7 bases). Germline V gene data show CDR1 as SGHNT and CDR2 as YENEEA. V was clipped by 8 bases and J by 0 bases, with 10 bases between them. The CDR3 runs 14 residues. The CDR3 nucleotides read TGTGCCAGCCAAGGGGGGGCGAACACCGGGGAGCTGTTTTTT. Its protein product is CASQGGANTGELFF. Complete variable domain (other parts from reference TRBV11-3 and TRBJ2-2): EAGVVQSPRYKIIEKKQPVAFWCNPISGHNTLYWYLQNLGQGPELLIRYENEEAVDDSQLPKDRFSAERLKGVDSTLKIQPAELGDSAVYLCASQGGANTGELFFGEGSRLTVL.

The rearrangement joins TRBV25-1 to TRBJ1-4; no firm D call. V lost 2 bases and J 0 bases, leaving 13 bases between the germline ends. Germline V gives CDR1 MGHDK, CDR2 SYGVNS. The CDR3 contains 17 residues. The CDR3 loop reads CASSEVLGGTTNEKLFF. The CDR3 DNA reads as TGTGCCAGCAGTGAAGTTTTAGGCGGGACAACTAATGAAAAACTGTTTTTT.

This chain joins TRBV5-6 and TRBJ1-1; D may be TRBD1 (6 bases). The V end was cut by 4 bases, the J end by 1 base, with 17 bases between. Per the germline V gene, CDR1 is SGHDT and CDR2 is YYEEEE. This CDR3 is built from 16 residues. In DNA form, the CDR3 reads TGTGCCAGCAGCCGTCGATTATTACAGGGGAACACTGAAGCTTTCTTT. Protein product: CASSRRLLQGNTEAFF. The full variable domain, rest sourced from reference TRBV5-6 and TRBJ1-1, is DAGVTQSPTHLIKTRGQQVTLRCSPKSGHDTVSWYQQALGQGPQFIFQYYEEEERQRGNFPDRFSGHQFPNYSSELNVNALLLGDSALYLCASSRRLLQGNTEAFFGQGTRLTVV.

This sequence joins TRBV19 and TRBJ1-1; TRBD1 agrees at 7 bases. Trimming at V came to 6 bases and at J to 4 bases, leaving 8 bases not matched to a gene. This CDR3 has 14 amino acids. CDR1 LNHDA and CDR2 SQIVND come from the germline V gene (reference sequence). CDR3 sequence: CASRETGRFTEAFF. CDR3 coding DNA: TGTGCCAGTAGAGAGACAGGGCGGTTCACTGAAGCTTTCTTT.

The rearrangement links TRBV6-6 to TRBJ2-7, with D possibly being TRBD2 (7 bases). The CDR3 has 16 amino acids. Trimming pared 2 bases from V and 5 bases from J, leaving 19 bases between. Germline V gene data show CDR1 as MNHNY and CDR2 as SVGAGI (reference sequence). CDR3 sequence reads: CASSYMRGRGGDEQYF. The CDR3, as DNA: TGTGCCAGCAGTTACATGCGGGGCAGGGGAGGGGACGAGCAGTACTTC.

J is TRBJ2-7 and V is TRBV7-6; 12 nucleotides match TRBD2. The CDR3 spans 14 residues. Germline lookup yields CDR1 SGHVS and CDR2 FNYEAQ. V trimming: 5 bases; J trimming: 5 bases; junction bases outside the gene matches: 4. CDR3: CASSPSSGRDEQYF. The CDR3 nucleotides read TGTGCCAGCAGCCCCTCTAGCGGGAGGGACGAGCAGTACTTC.

The chain couples TRBV7-8 to TRBJ2-3; 8 bases match TRBD2. The germline gives CDR1 SGHVS, CDR2 FQNEAQ. The CDR3 runs 13 residues. The V segment lost 4 bases and the J segment 10 bases; nucleotides outside the gene matches: 7. The CDR3 DNA is TGTGCCAGCAGCTCCGGACTAGCCGGGCCGCAGTATTTT. It is translated as CASSSGLAGPQYF.